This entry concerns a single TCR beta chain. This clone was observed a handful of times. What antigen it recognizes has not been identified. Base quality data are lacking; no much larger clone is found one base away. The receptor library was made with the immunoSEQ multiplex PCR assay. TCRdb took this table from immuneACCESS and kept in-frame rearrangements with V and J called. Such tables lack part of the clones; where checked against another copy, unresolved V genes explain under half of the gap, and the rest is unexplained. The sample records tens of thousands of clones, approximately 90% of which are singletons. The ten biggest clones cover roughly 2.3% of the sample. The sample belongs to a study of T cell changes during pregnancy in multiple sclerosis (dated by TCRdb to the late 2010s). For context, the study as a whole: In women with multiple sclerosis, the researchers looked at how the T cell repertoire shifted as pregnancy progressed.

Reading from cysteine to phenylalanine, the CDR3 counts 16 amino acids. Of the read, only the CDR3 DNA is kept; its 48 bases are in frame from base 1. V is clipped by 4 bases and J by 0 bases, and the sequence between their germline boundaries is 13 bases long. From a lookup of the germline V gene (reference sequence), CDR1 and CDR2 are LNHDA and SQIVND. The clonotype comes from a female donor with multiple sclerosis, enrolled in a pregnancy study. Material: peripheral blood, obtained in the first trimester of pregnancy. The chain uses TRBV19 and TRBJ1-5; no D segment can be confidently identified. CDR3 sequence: CASSTVGSYSNQPQHF. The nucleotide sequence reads TGTGCCAGTAGTACGGTTGGGAGTTATAGCAATCAGCCCCAGCATTTT.